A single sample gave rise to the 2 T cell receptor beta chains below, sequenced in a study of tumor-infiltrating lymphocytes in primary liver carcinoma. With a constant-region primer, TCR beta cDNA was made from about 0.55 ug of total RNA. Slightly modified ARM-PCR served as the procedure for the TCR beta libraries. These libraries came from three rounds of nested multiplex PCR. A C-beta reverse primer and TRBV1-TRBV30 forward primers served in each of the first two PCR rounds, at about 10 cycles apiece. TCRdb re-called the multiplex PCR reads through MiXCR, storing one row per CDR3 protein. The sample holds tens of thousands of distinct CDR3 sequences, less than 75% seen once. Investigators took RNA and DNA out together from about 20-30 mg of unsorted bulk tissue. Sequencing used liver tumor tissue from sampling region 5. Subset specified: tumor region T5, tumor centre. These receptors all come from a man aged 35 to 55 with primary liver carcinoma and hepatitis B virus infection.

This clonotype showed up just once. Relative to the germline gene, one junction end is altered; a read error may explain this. For the CDR3, the DNA is TGCGCCAGCGGCCCAGCCGAGAGGGACTATGGCTACACCTTC. It translates to CASGPAERDYGYTF. V is TRBV11-2 and J is TRBJ1-2, with no clear D. Germline values: CDR1 SGHAT, CDR2 FQNNGV. CDR3 length equals 14 residues.

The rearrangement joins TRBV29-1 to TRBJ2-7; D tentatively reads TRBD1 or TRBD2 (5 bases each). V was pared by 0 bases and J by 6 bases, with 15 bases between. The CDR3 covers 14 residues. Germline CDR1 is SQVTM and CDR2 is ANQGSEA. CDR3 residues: CSVEDLVGVSEQYF. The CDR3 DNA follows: TGCAGCGTTGAAGACCTAGTGGGGGTCTCCGAGCAGTACTTC.